This T cell receptor (beta chain) came from a study of cytomegalovirus exposure and HLA in healthy donors. PCR used 60 Vbeta primers and 13 Jbeta primers. TCRdb's copy holds only in-frame clones and misses some; the assay was immunoSEQ multiplex PCR. The sample shows around 180,000 clones, roughly 80% of them seen only once. When sampled, the donors appeared nominally healthy, though they likely had unrecorded immune exposures. The CDR3 totals 15 residues. The germline gives CDR1 SGHRS, CDR2 YFSETQ. Unmatched junction bases numbered 0, after V lost 0 bases and J lost 2 bases. Sequencing was carried out using PBMCs. The source of this sequence is a woman aged 50 to 65 in good health and CMV-seropositive. This rearrangement joins TRBV5-1 to TRBJ1-3; TRBD1 matches at 9 bases. The CDR3 here is CASSLGDRAGNTIYF. The CDR3 coding sequence is TGCGCCAGCAGCTTGGGGGACAGGGCTGGAAACACCATATATTTT.